The clone carrying this T cell receptor beta chain turned up a few times. The antigen is unknown. One entry per CDR3 protein results from TCRdb running MiXCR on the 5' RACE reads. The sample consists of roughly 350,000 distinct CDR3 sequences, about 12% of them appearing once. This entry is derived from a study of identical twins. Whole-study findings and limits: Alpha sequences out of frame and shared by twins had excess low generation probability. Models underestimated TCR alpha sharing (out-of-frame) in monozygotic twins.

The sample was also linked to a second study, of yellow fever vaccine responses in identical twins.

The clonotype comes from a woman younger than 35 in good health. Material: CD8+ T cells sorted from blood.

The CDR3 sequence is CASSRGRGQETQYF. The DNA for the CDR3 is TGTGCCAGCAGCCGGGGTAGGGGCCAAGAGACCCAGTACTTC. The rearrangement links TRBV14 to TRBJ2-5; D might be TRBD1 (5 bases). Looked up from germline, CDR1 is SGHDN and CDR2 is FVKESK. The CDR3 loop spans 14 amino acids. V shed 4 bases and J shed 1 base, with 10 bases lying between them.